This T cell receptor (beta chain) was captured by sequencing in a study of blood T cell repertoires in COVID-19. Looking at the study overall: Nucleic acid was either cDNA or gDNA, and it came from T cells, B-cell-depleted T cells, or PBMCs.

Libraries were prepared by immunoSEQ multiplex PCR; TCRdb keeps only in-frame clonotypes and omits some of them. This table has 110,000 or so clones, roughly 85% appearing once. V lost 5 bases and J lost 8, with 24 bases in between. This CDR3 comprises 16 residues. Germline V lookup: CDR1 SEHNR, CDR2 FQNEAQ (reference sequence). This chain uses TRBV7-9 with TRBJ1-1, with D perhaps TRBD1 (5 bases). The specimen sequenced was peripheral blood. This sequence was found in a human donor in a cohort sampled during active COVID-19. CDR3 residues: CASSLVRTLYLGEAFF. CDR3 bases: TGTGCCAGCAGCCTAGTGAGGACACTTTACCTTGGAGAAGCTTTCTTT.